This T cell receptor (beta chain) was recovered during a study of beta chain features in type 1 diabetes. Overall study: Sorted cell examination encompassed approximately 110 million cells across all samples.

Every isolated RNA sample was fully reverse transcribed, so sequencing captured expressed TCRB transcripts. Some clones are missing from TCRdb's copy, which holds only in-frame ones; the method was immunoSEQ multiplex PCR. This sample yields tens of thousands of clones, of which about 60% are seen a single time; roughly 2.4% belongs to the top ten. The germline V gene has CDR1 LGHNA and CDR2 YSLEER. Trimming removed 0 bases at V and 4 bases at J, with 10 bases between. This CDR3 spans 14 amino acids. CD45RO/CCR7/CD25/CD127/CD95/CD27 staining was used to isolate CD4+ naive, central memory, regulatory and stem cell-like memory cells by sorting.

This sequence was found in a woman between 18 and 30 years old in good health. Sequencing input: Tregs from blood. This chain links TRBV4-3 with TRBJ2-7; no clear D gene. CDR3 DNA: TGCGCCAGCAGCCAAGATAGATTCGCATACGAGCAGTACTTC. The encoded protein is CASSQDRFAYEQYF.